These 10 T cell receptor beta chains originate from one sample sequenced in a study of control samples from healthy donors and cancer patients. Measured with immunoSEQ multiplex PCR; TCRdb has only the in-frame clones, and not every one. The sample consists of roughly 100,000 clones, about four fifths of them appearing once. The sample consisted of blood. These receptors were taken from a woman between 50 and 59 years old in good health.

V usage is TRBV5-4 and J usage is TRBJ2-3; 7 nucleotides match TRBD1. The ends lost 0 bases at V and 2 bases at J; junction bases unmatched: 3. The germline V gene has CDR1 SGHNT and CDR2 YYREEE (reference sequence). This CDR3 has 15 residues. The CDR3 loop reads CASSLVGTVTDTQYF. The CDR3, as DNA: TGTGCCAGCAGCTTGGTTGGGACAGTCACAGATACGCAGTATTTT.

The J gene is TRBJ2-4, the V gene TRBV5-4; TRBD1 matches 9 bases. Germline V gene data show CDR1 as SGHNT and CDR2 as YYREEE (reference sequence). CDR3 length: 16 amino acids. The ends lost 2 bases at V and 0 bases at J; junction bases unmatched: 3. Here the CDR3 reads CASSLQGALAKNIQYF. As DNA, the CDR3 is TGTGCCAGCAGCTTACAGGGGGCCCTAGCCAAAAACATTCAGTACTTC.

The chain has TRBV4-2 and TRBJ2-3, with 9 nucleotides matching TRBD1. The CDR3 totals 16 residues. With V trimmed by 2 bases and J by 0 bases, 3 bases remained unmatched. Germline assignment: CDR1 LGHNA and CDR2 YNFKEQ. The CDR3 is CASSQSGQGSTDTQYF. CDR3 DNA sequence: TGTGCCAGCAGCCAATCGGGACAGGGTAGCACAGATACGCAGTATTTT.

The V call is TRBV2, the J call TRBJ1-4; unclear D gene. Germline V gene sequence: CDR1 SNHLY, CDR2 FYNNEI. V lost 4 bases and J lost 2, with 11 bases in between. CDR3 length: 15 residues. For the CDR3, the DNA is TGTGCCAGCAGTGTCTATGGGTCGACTAATGAAAAACTGTTTTTT. Protein product: CASSVYGSTNEKLFF.

The V and J genes are TRBV4-1 and TRBJ1-4; 8 nucleotides match TRBD1. Trimming cost V 0 bases and J 4 bases; bases outside gene matches: 4. The CDR3 extends over 16 amino acids. Per germline, CDR1 MGHRA and CDR2 YSYEKL. This CDR3 reads CASSQEGQVDNEKLFF. In nucleotides, the CDR3 is TGCGCCAGCAGCCAAGAGGGACAGGTTGATAATGAAAAACTGTTTTTT.

This clone was detected only once. The CDR3 DNA follows: TGTGCCAGCAGTTACGGGGTGGACTCTGGAAACACCATATATTTT. It specifies CASSYGVDSGNTIYF. The rearrangement links TRBV6-5 to TRBJ1-3; D remains ambiguous. Trimming took 2 bases from V and 0 from J, leaving 8 bases between them. CDR1 MNHEY and CDR2 SVGAGI come from the germline V gene. CDR3 length: 15 residues.

This clone was observed a single time. The V and J genes are TRBV6-5 and TRBJ2-2; TRBD1 aligns across 7 bases. The CDR3 length is 14 residues. The germline CDR1 and CDR2 sequences are MNHEY and SVGAGI. The junction had 6 bases not matched to a gene; V was cut back by 4 bases and J by 7 bases. The chain's CDR3 is CASSSGGRGGELFF. Here the CDR3 DNA reads TGTGCCAGCAGTTCAGGGGGTAGGGGCGGGGAGCTGTTTTTT.

This clone has only one observation. J is TRBJ2-1 and V is TRBV7-2; 7 nucleotides agree with TRBD1. V lost 1 base, J lost 0 bases, and 9 bases stayed unmatched. The CDR3 spans 18 residues. The germline V gene has CDR1 SGHTA and CDR2 FQGNSA. CDR3 sequence: CASSLVTGVASSYNEQFF. CDR3 sequence (DNA): TGTGCCAGCAGCTTAGTCACAGGGGTCGCGAGCTCCTACAATGAGCAGTTCTTC.

This clone came up once. This sequence joins TRBV18 and TRBJ1-1, with unresolved D. Germline V gene lookup returns CDR1 KGHSH and CDR2 LQKENI. V was trimmed by 4 bases and J by 1 base, leaving 13 bases between them. This CDR3 region has 15 residues. This CDR3 is CASSQSSNSNTEAFF. Written as DNA, the CDR3 is TGTGCCAGCTCACAGTCGTCTAATTCGAACACTGAAGCTTTCTTT.

The V gene is TRBV11-2, the J gene TRBJ2-7, with D unclear. The V gene lost 2 bases and the J gene lost 5 bases, with 19 bases spanning the gap. Germline V gene data show CDR1 as SGHAT and CDR2 as FQNNGV. The CDR3 has 16 residues. The CDR3, as DNA: TGTGCCAGCAGCTTATTGGACCACCGGTTGAGTAACGAGCAGTACTTC. Its protein is CASSLLDHRLSNEQYF.